Presented here are 13 T cell receptor beta chains from one specimen sequenced in a study of early T cells in non-severe SARS-CoV-2 infection. TCRdb used MiXCR to reprocess the 5' RACE reads, holding one entry per CDR3 protein. The sample includes 85,000 to 90,000 distinct CDR3 sequences, approximately 15% of them seen just once. What was sequenced was whole blood. Receptors were obtained from an adult who was a healthcare worker with PCR-confirmed SARS-CoV-2 infection or an uninfected control (not recorded which).

The chain is built from TRBV19 and TRBJ2-3; 8 bases fit TRBD1. Trimming took 6 bases from V and 6 from J; bases not matched to a gene: 11. This CDR3 region has 15 residues. Looked up from germline, CDR1 is LNHDA and CDR2 is SQIVND (reference sequence). CDR3 DNA sequence: TGTGCCAGTAGCAATTACGCGGACAGGGTGGATACGCAGTATTTT. Its translation: CASSNYADRVDTQYF.

Only a few counts were recorded for this clonotype. The gene calls are TRBV10-3 and TRBJ2-5, with D unclear. The CDR3 length is 14 residues. The V gene lost 0 bases and the J gene lost 4 bases, with 9 bases spanning the gap. From germline, CDR1 is ENHRY and CDR2 SYGVKD. The CDR3 spells CAISESSSRETQYF. The CDR3 region has the DNA TGTGCCATCAGTGAGTCGTCTAGTAGAGAGACCCAGTACTTC.

This chain joins TRBV12-3 or TRBV12-4 and TRBJ1-1, with D possibly TRBD1 on 5 matching bases. Trimming pared 3 bases from V and 11 bases from J, leaving 22 bases between. The CDR3 runs 15 residues. The CDR3 DNA is TGTGCCAGCAGTTTCCCTCCCCCTGCGCAGGGTGGTGCTTTCTTT. Translating it yields CASSFPPPAQGGAFF.

Ten or more counts support this clonotype. CDR3 amino acids: CASSPDGRTDTQYF. Written as DNA, the CDR3 is TGTGCCAGCAGCCCGGACGGCCGCACAGATACGCAGTATTTT. The chain is built from TRBV5-4 and TRBJ2-3; D is unresolved. The CDR3 runs 14 residues. CDR1 is SGHNT and CDR2 is YYREEE in the germline V gene (reference sequence). With 4 bases removed from V and 1 base from J, the gap between germline ends came to 10 bases. Using reference TRBV5-4 and TRBJ2-3 for the parts outside the CDR3, the full variable domain is ETGVTQSPTHLIKTRGQQVTLRCSSQSGHNTVSWYQQALGQGPQFIFQYYREEENGRGNFPPRFSGLQFPNYSSELNVNALELDDSALYLCASSPDGRTDTQYFGPGTRLTVL.

This clonotype was recorded at least ten times. The rearrangement uses TRBV2 and TRBJ1-5; D gene ambiguous. The CDR3 covers 14 residues. Germline V CDR1 and CDR2: SNHLY, FYNNEI. The germline V and J ends were trimmed by 4 bases and 1 base, with 8 bases remaining between them. The CDR3 DNA follows: TGTGCCAGCAGTGGTCGTCAGAGCAATCAGCCCCAGCATTTT. Its translation: CASSGRQSNQPQHF.

This clonotype was counted only a few times. The CDR3 nucleotides read TGTGCCAGCAGTGCGACTTGGGACAGGGTTCGTTCACCCCTCCACTTT. Amino acid sequence: CASSATWDRVRSPLHF. The gene calls are TRBV6-5 and TRBJ1-6; 9 positions agree with TRBD1. Germline CDR1 is MNHEY and CDR2 is SVGAGI. The CDR3 runs to 16 residues. Trimming at V came to 5 bases and at J to 9 bases, leaving 11 bases not matched to a gene.

There are many counts of this clonotype. The V call is TRBV4-1, the J call TRBJ1-2, with TRBD1 as a possible D gene (5 bases). Trimming took 1 base from V and 8 from J, leaving 14 bases between them. CDR3 length: 14 residues. CDR1 is MGHRA, CDR2 YSYEKL, per germline. Here the CDR3 DNA reads TGCGCCAGCAGCCAAGGGGCAGGGAGAAGCGGCTACACCTTC. Translation: CASSQGAGRSGYTF.

The sample holds a few counts of this clonotype. The CDR3 DNA is TGTGCCAGCAGTGGACCACCCGAGGGGGACCACGAGCAGTACGTC. Amino acid sequence: CASSGPPEGDHEQYV. The gene calls are TRBV27 and TRBJ2-7; D may be TRBD1 (6 bases). There are 15 residues in the CDR3. Deletions cut 5 bases from V and 5 bases from J, with 19 bases between. CDR1 and CDR2 (germline): MNHEY, SMNVEV (reference sequence).

CDR3 loop: CASSLAHRDEAFF. The CDR3, as DNA: TGTGCCAGCAGTTTAGCCCACAGGGATGAAGCTTTCTTT. The V call is TRBV12-3 or TRBV12-4, the J call TRBJ1-1; TRBD1 is a possible D gene (6 bases). The germline V and J ends were trimmed by 0 bases and 7 bases, with 9 bases remaining between them. The CDR3 is 13 residues long.

V and J are TRBV12-3 or TRBV12-4 and TRBJ1-1; D is unresolved. The CDR3 contains 13 residues. V was shortened by 7 bases and J by 5 bases, with 14 bases between the two germline ends. The CDR3 reads CASTGGGLTEAFF. The CDR3 nucleotides are TGTGCCAGCACCGGAGGAGGGTTGACTGAAGCTTTCTTT.

At least ten counts were recorded for this clonotype. The chain is built from TRBV3-1 and TRBJ1-1, with a possible D match to TRBD1 (5 bases). Germline-derived CDR1 and CDR2 are LGHDT and YNNKEL (reference sequence). The germline V and J ends were trimmed by 6 bases and 10 bases, with 21 bases remaining between them. This CDR3 is 14 amino acids long. CDR3 sequence reads: CASSKRAEGMAAFF. The CDR3 coding sequence is TGTGCCAGCAGTAAAAGGGCGGAGGGGATGGCAGCTTTCTTT.

This clonotype showed up many times. The chain couples TRBV29-1 to TRBJ1-4; unclear D gene. The CDR3 loop spans 12 amino acids. Germline values: CDR1 SQVTM, CDR2 ANQGSEA. V gave up 7 bases and J gave up 5 bases, with 11 bases separating them. The CDR3 loop reads CSAINPNEKLFF. The CDR3 DNA is TGCAGCGCAATAAACCCAAATGAAAAACTGTTTTTT. Drawing the rest from reference TRBV29-1 and TRBJ1-4, the complete variable domain is SAVISQKPSRDICQRGTSLTIQCQVDSQVTMMFWYRQQPGQSLTLIATANQGSEATYESGFVIDKFPISRPNLTFSTLTVSNMSPEDSSIYLCSAINPNEKLFFGSGTQLSVL.

This clonotype has just a few counts. V gene TRBV7-9 combines with J gene TRBJ1-1; D perhaps matches TRBD1 (6 bases). The germline CDR1 and CDR2 sequences are SEHNR and FQNEAQ (reference sequence). The CDR3 is 17 amino acids. V dropped 4 bases and J dropped 3 bases, with 21 bases sitting between them. The CDR3: CASSSDPGQPYDTEAFF. The CDR3 coding sequence is TGTGCCAGCAGCTCCGACCCCGGACAGCCTTATGACACTGAAGCTTTCTTT.